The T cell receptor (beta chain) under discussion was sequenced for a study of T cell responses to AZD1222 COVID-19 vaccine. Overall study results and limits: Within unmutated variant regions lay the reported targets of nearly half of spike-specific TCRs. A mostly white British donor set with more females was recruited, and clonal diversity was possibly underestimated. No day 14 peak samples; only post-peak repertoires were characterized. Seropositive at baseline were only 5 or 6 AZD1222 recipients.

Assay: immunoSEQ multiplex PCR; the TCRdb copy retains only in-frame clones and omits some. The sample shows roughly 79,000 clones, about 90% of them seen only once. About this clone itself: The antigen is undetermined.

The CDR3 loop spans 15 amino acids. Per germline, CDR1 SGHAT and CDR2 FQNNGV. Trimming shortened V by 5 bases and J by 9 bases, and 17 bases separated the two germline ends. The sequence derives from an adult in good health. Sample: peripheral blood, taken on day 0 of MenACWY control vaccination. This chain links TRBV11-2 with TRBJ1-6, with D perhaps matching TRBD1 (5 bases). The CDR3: CASSARGGMGSPLHF. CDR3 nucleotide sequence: TGTGCCAGCAGCGCGAGGGGAGGAATGGGTTCACCCCTCCACTTT.